This T cell receptor (beta chain) emerged from a study of follicular helper T cells after annual influenza vaccination. About the research overall: For some subjects, blood spans the 2013-2014, 2014-2015 and 2015-2016 annual vaccinations. Findings of the study overall: Successive annual vaccinations recalled a recurrent oligoclonal ICOS+CD38+ cTfh response with influenza-specific clonotypes.

V lost 5 bases and J 4 bases, leaving 13 bases between the germline ends. Looked up from germline, CDR1 is SGHAT and CDR2 is FQNNGV. This CDR3 is 14 amino acids long. Concerning this clone: Its antigen is unidentified.

Assay used: immunoSEQ multiplex PCR; TCRdb lists only in-frame clones, some missing. This table has some 10,000 clones, roughly four fifths appearing once. Documented time point: 2014-2015 season, pre-vaccination. This sequence joins TRBV11-2 and TRBJ2-3, with D uncertain. The sequence was obtained from an adult who received the influenza vaccine. This sample comprised CXCR5- memory CD4+ T cells sorted from blood, obtained on the day of influenza vaccination. CDR3 sequence: CASSRPGAPDTQYF. The CDR3 DNA is TGTGCCAGCAGCCGCCCGGGTGCGCCAGATACGCAGTATTTT.